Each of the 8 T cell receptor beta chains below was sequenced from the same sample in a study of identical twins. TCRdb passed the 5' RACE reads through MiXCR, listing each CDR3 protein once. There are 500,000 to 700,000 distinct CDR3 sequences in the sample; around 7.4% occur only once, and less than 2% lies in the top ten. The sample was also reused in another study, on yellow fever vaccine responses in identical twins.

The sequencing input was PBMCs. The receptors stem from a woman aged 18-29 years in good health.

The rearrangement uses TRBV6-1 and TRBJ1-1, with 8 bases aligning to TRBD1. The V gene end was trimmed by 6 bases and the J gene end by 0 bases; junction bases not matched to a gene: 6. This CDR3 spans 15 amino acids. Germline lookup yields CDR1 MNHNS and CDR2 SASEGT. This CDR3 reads CASSPRGLVNTEAFF. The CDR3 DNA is TGTGCCAGCAGCCCCAGGGGGCTGGTGAACACTGAAGCTTTCTTT.

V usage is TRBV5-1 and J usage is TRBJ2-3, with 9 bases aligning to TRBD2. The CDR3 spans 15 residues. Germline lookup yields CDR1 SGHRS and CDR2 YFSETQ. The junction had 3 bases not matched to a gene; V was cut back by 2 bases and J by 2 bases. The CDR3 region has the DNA TGCGCCAGCAGCTTCGCGGGAGGGTTCACAGATACGCAGTATTTT. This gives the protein CASSFAGGFTDTQYF.

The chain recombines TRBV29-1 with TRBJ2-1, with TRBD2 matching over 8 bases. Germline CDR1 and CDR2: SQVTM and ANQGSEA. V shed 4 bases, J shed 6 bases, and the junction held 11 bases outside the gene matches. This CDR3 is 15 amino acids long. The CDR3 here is CSVGLFSGSINEQFF. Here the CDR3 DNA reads TGCAGCGTTGGCCTTTTCAGCGGGAGTATCAATGAGCAGTTCTTC.

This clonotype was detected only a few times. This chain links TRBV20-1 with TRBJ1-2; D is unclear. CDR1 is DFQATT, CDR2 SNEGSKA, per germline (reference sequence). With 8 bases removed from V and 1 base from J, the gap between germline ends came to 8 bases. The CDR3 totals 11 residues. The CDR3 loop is CSSRDNYGYTF. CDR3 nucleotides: TGCAGTTCTCGGGATAACTATGGCTACACCTTC.

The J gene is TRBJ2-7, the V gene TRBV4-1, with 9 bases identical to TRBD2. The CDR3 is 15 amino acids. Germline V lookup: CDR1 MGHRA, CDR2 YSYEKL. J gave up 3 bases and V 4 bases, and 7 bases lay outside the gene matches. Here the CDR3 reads CASSPRSSGIYEQYF. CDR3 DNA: TGCGCCAGCAGCCCCAGGTCTAGCGGGATCTACGAGCAGTACTTC.

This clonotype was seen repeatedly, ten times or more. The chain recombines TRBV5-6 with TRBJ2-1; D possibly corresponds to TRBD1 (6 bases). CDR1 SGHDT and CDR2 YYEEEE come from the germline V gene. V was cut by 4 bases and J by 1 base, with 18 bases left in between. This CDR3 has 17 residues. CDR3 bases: TGTGCCAGCAGCAACCCGAAGGGGGTAGGGTCCTACAATGAGCAGTTCTTC. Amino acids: CASSNPKGVGSYNEQFF.

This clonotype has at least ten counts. The CDR3 reads CASTQPDRNTGELFF. CDR3 nucleotide sequence: TGTGCCAGCACCCAACCGGACAGGAACACCGGGGAGCTGTTTTTT. The chain couples TRBV12-3 or TRBV12-4 to TRBJ2-2; D perhaps matches TRBD1 (6 bases). V was trimmed by 7 bases and J by 1 base, leaving 13 bases between them. CDR3 size: 15 residues.

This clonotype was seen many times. This chain's CDR3 is CASGFEAGTPDTQYF. As DNA, the CDR3 is TGTGCCAGCGGCTTTGAGGCGGGCACCCCAGATACGCAGTATTTT. This sequence joins TRBV4-2 and TRBJ2-3, with a possible D match to TRBD2 (5 bases). CDR1 and CDR2 from the germline V gene are LGHNA and YNFKEQ. V was clipped by 8 bases and J by 4 bases, with 19 bases between them. This CDR3 contains 15 residues.